This T cell receptor (beta chain) stems from a study of graft-versus-host responses after intestinal transplantation (dated by TCRdb to the early 2020s). Looking at the study overall: Recipients received multivisceral, liver-intestinal, or isolated intestinal transplants. Anti-thymocyte globulin induction was given to all recipients, followed by maintenance tacrolimus and steroids for 2 to 4 years. Graft-versus-host and host-versus-graft alloreactive T cell clones were tracked in the graft, circulation and bone marrow after intestinal transplantation using bulk TCR-beta CDR3 sequencing. Alloreactive clones were identified by sequencing pre-transplant mixed lymphocyte reaction products and comparing them with unstimulated pre-transplant donor and recipient T cells. The cohort enrolled about two dozen intestinal transplant recipients including one retransplant, and 3 patients lacking pretransplant specimens were excluded. Donor T cell macrochimerism was defined as a peak of at least 4% donor T cells among recipient peripheral blood mononuclear cells. Samples from three later patients were sequenced in-house on an Illumina MiSeq with MiXCR processing rather than by the commercial service.

This clone was counted a few times. Per-base qualities were not stored, and no clone one base away is much larger. Results and caveats for the whole study, not just this receptor: Peak levels of circulating GvH clones were associated with declines in HvG clones early after transplant. The relatively low number and heterogeneity of intestinal transplant patients limited the conclusions. In the allografts of patients with donor T cell macrochimerism, GvH to HvG T cell clonal ratios were high. GvH clones were detected in recipient bone marrow, and some of these GvH clones were observed earlier in ileal mucosa or blood, consistent with an intestinal mucosal origin.

The library was made by the immunoSEQ multiplex PCR assay. In most patients, genomic DNA was isolated using the Qiagen DNeasy Blood and Tissue Kit and sent frozen to Adaptive Biotechnologies for TCR sequencing. For most patients, genomic DNA was subjected to high-throughput TCR-beta CDR3 sequencing by Adaptive Biotechnologies. Processing in the source paper ran as follows. TCR sequencing data for roughly 20 patients were retrieved from Adaptive's ImmunoSEQ software; three other patients were processed with MiXCR and VDJtools. To correct CD4 versus CD8 sorting errors, sequences present in both subsets at a frequency ratio below 5:1 were removed. CDR3 nucleotide sequences shared by donor and recipient were removed because the origin of these sequences could not be assigned. To be classed as alloreactive, a clone needed at least 2-fold expansion over unstimulated cells and a minimum CFSE-low frequency of 0.002% (template counts) or 0.001% (read counts). A clone was considered mappable if detected in the sequenced pre-transplant spleen, lymph node, or MLR CFSE-low populations of the donor or recipient. The cumulative frequency of alloreactive clones was calculated as a percentage of all sequences, weighted by copy number. TCRdb obtained this table from immuneACCESS and retained in-frame rearrangements with V and J assigned. These tables miss some clones; where compared with another copy, unresolved V genes account for less than half of the shortfall, and the remainder is unexplained. The V and J calls and clone size are taken from that table; D and trimming were inferred from the DNA. The sample table records 3,500 to 4,000 clones; less than 45% of these occur just once. The top ten hold over 6% of the sample.

Read against the paper, the sample's time point label means: cells obtained before transplantation from donor or recipient. In mixed lymphocyte reactions, approximately 200,000 CFSE-labeled pre-transplant responders were plated with approximately 200,000 irradiated violet-dye-labeled stimulators and cultured for about 6 days. Proliferating CD3+CD4+CFSE-low and CD3+CD8+CFSE-low responder cells were FACS-sorted on a BD Influx sorter after the mixed lymphocyte reaction. The material sequenced was alloreactive CD8+ T cells from a mixed lymphocyte reaction culture, taken before transplantation. This sample's cell subset or site label indicates: CFSE-low proliferating T cells sorted from approximately 6-day pre-transplant mixed lymphocyte reaction (GvH or HvG direction). This clonotype was obtained from a human patient who was an organ donor for intestinal transplantation.

The nucleotides read TGTGCCAGCAGCAAAGGGGGAGGACAGGGGGCTAGCAAAAACATTCAGTACTTC. Its product reads: CASSKGGGQGASKNIQYF. The chain was built from TRBV21-1 and TRBJ2-4; the table assigns TRBD1, which was not confirmed against the DNA. TRBV21-1 is a pseudogene locus. The CDR3 goes from the cysteine to the phenylalanine over 18 residues. CDR3 DNA is the only sequence kept; it has 54 bases, read in frame from the first base.